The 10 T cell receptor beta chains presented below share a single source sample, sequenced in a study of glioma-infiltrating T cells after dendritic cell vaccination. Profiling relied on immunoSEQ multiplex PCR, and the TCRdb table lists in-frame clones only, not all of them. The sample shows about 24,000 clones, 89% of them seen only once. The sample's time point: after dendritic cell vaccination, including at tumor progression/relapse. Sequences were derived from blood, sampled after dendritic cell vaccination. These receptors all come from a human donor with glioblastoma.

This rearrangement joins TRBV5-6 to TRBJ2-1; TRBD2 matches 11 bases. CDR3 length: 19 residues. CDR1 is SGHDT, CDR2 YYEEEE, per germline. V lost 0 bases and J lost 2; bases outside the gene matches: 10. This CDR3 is CASSLAASGGSPPYNEQFF. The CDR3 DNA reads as TGTGCCAGCAGCTTGGCGGCTAGCGGGGGGTCCCCCCCCTACAATGAGCAGTTCTTC. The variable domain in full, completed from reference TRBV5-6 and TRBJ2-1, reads DAGVTQSPTHLIKTRGQQVTLRCSPKSGHDTVSWYQQALGQGPQFIFQYYEEEERQRGNFPDRFSGHQFPNYSSELNVNALLLGDSALYLCASSLAASGGSPPYNEQFFGPGTRLTVL.

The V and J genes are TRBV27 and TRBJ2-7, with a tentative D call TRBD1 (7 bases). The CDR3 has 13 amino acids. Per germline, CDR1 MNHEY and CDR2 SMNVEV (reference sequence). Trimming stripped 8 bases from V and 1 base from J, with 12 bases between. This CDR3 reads CASGAGGSYEQYF. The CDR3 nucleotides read TGTGCCAGCGGGGCAGGGGGGTCCTACGAGCAGTACTTC.

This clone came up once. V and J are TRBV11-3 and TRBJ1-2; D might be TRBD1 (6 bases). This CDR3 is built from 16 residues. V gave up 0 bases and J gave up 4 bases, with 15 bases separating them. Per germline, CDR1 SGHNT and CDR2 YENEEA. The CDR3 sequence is CASSLEGAGAGYGYTF. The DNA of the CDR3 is TGTGCCAGCAGCTTAGAGGGCGCGGGGGCGGGCTATGGCTACACCTTC.

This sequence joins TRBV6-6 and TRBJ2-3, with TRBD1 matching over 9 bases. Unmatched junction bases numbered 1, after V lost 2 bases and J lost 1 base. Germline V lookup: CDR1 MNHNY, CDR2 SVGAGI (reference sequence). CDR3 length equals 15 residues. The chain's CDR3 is CASSYRDRGTDTQYF. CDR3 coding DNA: TGTGCCAGCAGTTACCGGGACAGGGGCACAGATACGCAGTATTTT.

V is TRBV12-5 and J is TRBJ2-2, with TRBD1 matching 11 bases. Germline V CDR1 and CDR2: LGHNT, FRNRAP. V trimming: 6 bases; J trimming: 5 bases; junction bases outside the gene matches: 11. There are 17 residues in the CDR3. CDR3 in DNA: TGTGCTAGTGGACTGGGGACAGGGGGTTACTTAACCGGGGAGCTGTTTTTT. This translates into CASGLGTGGYLTGELFF.

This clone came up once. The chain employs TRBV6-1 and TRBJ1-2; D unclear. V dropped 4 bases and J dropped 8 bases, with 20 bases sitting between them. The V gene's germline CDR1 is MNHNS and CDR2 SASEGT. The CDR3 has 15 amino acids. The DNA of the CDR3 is TGTGCCAGCAGTGTCGGTCTCGAGTCTCCCTGGGGCTACACCTTC. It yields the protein CASSVGLESPWGYTF.

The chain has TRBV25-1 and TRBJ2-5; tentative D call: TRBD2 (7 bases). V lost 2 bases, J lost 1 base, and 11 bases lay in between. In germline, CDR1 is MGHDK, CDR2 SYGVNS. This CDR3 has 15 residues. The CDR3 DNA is TGTGCCAGCAGTGAAATACGGGGGGCCCAAGAGACCCAGTACTTC. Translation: CASSEIRGAQETQYF.

The CDR3 DNA reads TGTGCCAGCAGCGACTTGGGAAATACAGGGGGCAAGGGTGGCTACACCTTC. Translating gives CASSDLGNTGGKGGYTF. This chain joins TRBV14 and TRBJ1-2; 9 bases are a match to TRBD1. This CDR3 has 17 amino acids. Germline values: CDR1 SGHDN, CDR2 FVKESK. The V gene end was trimmed by 5 bases and the J gene end by 7 bases; junction bases not matched to a gene: 17.

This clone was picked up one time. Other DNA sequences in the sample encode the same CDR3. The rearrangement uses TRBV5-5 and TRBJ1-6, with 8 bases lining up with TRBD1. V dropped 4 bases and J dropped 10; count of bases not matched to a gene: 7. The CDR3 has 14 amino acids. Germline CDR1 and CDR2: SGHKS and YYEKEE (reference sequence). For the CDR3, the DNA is TGTGCCAGCAGCACAGGGACAGGAACCTCACCCCTCCACTTT. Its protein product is CASSTGTGTSPLHF.

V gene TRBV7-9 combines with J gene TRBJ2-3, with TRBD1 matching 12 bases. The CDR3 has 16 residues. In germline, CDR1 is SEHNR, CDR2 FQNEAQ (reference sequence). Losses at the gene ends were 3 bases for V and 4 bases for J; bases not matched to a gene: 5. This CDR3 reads CASSFGDRGPADTQYF. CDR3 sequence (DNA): TGTGCCAGCAGCTTTGGGGACAGGGGGCCCGCAGATACGCAGTATTTT.